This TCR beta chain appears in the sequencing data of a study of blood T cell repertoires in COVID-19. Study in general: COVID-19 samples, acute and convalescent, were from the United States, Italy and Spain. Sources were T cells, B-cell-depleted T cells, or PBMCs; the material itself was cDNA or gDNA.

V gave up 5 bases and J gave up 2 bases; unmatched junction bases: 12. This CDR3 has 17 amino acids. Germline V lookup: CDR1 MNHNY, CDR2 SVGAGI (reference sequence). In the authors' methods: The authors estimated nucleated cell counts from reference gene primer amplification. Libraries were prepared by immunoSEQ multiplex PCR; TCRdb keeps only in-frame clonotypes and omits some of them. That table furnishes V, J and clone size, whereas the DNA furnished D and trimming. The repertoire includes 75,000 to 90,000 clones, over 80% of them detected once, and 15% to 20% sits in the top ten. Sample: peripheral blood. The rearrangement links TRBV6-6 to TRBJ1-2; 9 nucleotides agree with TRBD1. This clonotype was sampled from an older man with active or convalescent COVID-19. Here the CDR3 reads CASSHGGTGQLNYGYTF. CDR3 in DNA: TGTGCCAGCAGTCACGGAGGGACAGGGCAGCTCAACTATGGCTACACCTTC.